Described below is a single T cell receptor (beta chain) sequence and its context. Antigen: not known. Germline-derived CDR1 and CDR2 are SGHAT and FQNNGV. The V and J ends lost 5 bases and 2 bases, in that order; junction bases with no gene match: 9. This CDR3 spans 15 amino acids. Generated by immunoSEQ multiplex PCR, the TCRdb table keeps only in-frame clones and is missing some. This sample has roughly 15,000 clones, with about 90% found just once. The data belong to a study of OX40 agonist ivuxolimab in advanced cancers. Findings and caveats of the study: The work left the antigen specificity of expanded peripheral T cells undetermined. Dosing at 0.1 to 3.0 mg/kg was accompanied by clonal expansion of CD4+ and CD8+ blood T cells by week 6.

V gene TRBV11-2 combines with J gene TRBJ2-7, with TRBD1 matching over 7 bases. The receptor was isolated from an adult with an advanced solid tumor such as melanoma, head and neck, liver or kidney cancer. The starting material was CD4+ or CD8+ T cells sorted from blood, obtained in a trial of the OX40 agonist ivuxolimab. The CDR3 is CASSIPGTVAYEQYF. CDR3 DNA: TGTGCCAGCAGCATTCCCGGGACAGTAGCCTACGAGCAGTACTTC.